This TCR beta chain emerged from a study of cytomegalovirus exposure and HLA in healthy donors. Study results and caveats: The study assumed roughly uniform donor sequencing depth for presence/absence analyses. Later, TCR association rates were found to vary by HLA locus, highest for DRB1 and lowest for HLA-C.

The table lists this clone with a count of one. Its target is not known. PCR used 60 Vbeta primers and 13 Jbeta primers. Assay: immunoSEQ multiplex PCR; the TCRdb copy retains only in-frame clones and omits some. Among under 200,000 clones listed, roughly 83% were seen once. The CDR3 sequence is 16 residues long. With V trimmed by 4 bases and J by 4 bases, 4 bases remained unmatched. In germline, CDR1 is SGHRS, CDR2 YFSETQ. The chain employs TRBV5-1 and TRBJ2-1; 14 bases line up with TRBD2. The sample taken for sequencing was PBMCs. The clonotype originates from a boy aged 2 to 10 in good health and CMV-seronegative. The CDR3 loop is CASSPRTSGRYNEQFF. As DNA, the CDR3 is TGCGCCAGCAGCCCGAGGACTAGCGGGAGGTACAATGAGCAGTTCTTC.